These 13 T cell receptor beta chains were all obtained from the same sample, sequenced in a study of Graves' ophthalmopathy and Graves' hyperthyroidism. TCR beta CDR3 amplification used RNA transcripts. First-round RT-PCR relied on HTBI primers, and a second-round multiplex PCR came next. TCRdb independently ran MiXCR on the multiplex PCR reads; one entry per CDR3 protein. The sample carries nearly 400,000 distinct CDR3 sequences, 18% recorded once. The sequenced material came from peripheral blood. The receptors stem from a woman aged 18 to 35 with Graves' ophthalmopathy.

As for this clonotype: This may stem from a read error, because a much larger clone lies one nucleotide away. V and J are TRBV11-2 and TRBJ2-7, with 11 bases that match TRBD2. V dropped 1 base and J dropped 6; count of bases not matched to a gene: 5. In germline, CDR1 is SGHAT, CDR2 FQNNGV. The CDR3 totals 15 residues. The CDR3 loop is CASSLVAGGPGEQYF. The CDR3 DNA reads TGTGCCAGCAGCTTAGTAGCGGGGGGGCCAGGCGAGCAGTACTTC.

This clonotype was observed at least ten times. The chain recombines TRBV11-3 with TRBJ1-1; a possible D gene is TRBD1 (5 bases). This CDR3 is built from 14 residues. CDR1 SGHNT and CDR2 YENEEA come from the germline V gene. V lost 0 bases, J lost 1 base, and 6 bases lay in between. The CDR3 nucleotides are TGTGCCAGCAGCTTAGAAGGGGAGAACACTGAAGCTTTCTTT. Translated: CASSLEGENTEAFF.

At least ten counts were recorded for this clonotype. This CDR3 reads CASSVSTGELFF. CDR3 sequence (DNA): TGTGCCAGTAGTGTCAGTACCGGGGAGCTGTTTTTT. The chain employs TRBV19 and TRBJ2-2; no clear D. CDR1 is LNHDA, CDR2 SQIVND, per germline (reference sequence). V was clipped by 5 bases and J by 5 bases, with 6 bases between them. The CDR3 is 12 amino acids.

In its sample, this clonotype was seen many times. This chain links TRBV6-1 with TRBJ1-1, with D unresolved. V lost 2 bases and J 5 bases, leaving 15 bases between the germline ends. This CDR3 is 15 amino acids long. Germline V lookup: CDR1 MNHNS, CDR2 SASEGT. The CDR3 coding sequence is TGTGCCAGCAGTGAACGTGAGTTGGGTAGGACTGAAGCTTTCTTT. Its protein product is CASSERELGRTEAFF.

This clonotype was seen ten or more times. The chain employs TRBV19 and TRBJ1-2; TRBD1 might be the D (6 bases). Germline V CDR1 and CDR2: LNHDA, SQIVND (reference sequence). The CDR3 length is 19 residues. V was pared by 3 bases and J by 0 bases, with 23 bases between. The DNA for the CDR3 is TGTGCCAGTAGTATCTCCAGGTGGGGGCAGGACCCCTCTAACTATGGCTACACCTTC. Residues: CASSISRWGQDPSNYGYTF.

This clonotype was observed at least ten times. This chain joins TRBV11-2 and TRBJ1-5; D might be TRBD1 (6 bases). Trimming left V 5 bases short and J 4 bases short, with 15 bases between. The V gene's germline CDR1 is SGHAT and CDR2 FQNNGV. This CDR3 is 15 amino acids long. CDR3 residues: CASSGLGRGNQPQHF. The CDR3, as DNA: TGTGCCAGCAGCGGACTCGGCAGGGGAAATCAGCCCCAGCATTTT. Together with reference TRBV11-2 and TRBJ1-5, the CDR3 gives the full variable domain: EAGVAQSPRYKIIEKRQSVAFWCNPISGHATLYWYQQILGQGPKLLIQFQNNGVVDDSQLPKDRFSAERLKGVDSTLKIQPAKLEDSAVYLCASSGLGRGNQPQHFGDGTRLSIL.

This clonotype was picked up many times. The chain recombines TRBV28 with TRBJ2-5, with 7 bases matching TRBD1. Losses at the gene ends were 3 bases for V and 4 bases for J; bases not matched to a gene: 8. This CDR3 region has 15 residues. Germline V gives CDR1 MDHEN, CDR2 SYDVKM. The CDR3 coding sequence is TGTGCCAGCAGTTTTAGTGTCCCAGGGGGAGAGACCCAGTACTTC. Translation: CASSFSVPGGETQYF.

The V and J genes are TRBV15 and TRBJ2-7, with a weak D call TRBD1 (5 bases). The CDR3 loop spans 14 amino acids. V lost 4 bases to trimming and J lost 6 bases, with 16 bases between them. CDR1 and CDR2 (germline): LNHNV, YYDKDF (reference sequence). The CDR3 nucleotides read TGTGCCACCAGCAAAGCAGGCCAGGGTCGCGAGCAGTACTTC. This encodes CATSKAGQGREQYF.

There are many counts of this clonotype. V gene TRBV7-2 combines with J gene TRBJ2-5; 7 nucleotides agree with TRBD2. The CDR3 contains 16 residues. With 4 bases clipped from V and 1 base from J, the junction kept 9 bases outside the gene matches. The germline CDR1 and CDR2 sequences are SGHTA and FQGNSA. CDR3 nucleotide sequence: TGTGCCAGCAGCTGGCCCACTATAGCGGGCCAAGAGACCCAGTACTTC. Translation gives CASSWPTIAGQETQYF.

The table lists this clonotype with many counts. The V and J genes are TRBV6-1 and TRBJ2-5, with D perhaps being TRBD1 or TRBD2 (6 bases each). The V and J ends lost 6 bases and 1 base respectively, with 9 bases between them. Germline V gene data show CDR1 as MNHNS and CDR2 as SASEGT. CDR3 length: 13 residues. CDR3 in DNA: TGTGCCAGCAGGGGGGGCACCCAAGAGACCCAGTACTTC. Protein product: CASRGGTQETQYF.

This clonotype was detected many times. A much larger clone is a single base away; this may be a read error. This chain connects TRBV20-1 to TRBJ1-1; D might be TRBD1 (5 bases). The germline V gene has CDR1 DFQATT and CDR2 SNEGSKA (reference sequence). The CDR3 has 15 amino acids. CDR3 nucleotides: TGCAGTGCTAGAGCCCCGGGACGGGGGATAACTGAAGTTTTCTTT. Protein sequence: CSARAPGRGITEVFF.

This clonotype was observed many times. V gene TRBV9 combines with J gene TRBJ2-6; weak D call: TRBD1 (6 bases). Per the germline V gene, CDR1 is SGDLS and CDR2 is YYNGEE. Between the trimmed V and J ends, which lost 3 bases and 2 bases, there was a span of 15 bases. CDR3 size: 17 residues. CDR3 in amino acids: CASSADLGAPGANVLTF. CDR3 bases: TGTGCCAGCAGCGCCGACCTGGGGGCCCCTGGGGCCAACGTCCTGACTTTC.

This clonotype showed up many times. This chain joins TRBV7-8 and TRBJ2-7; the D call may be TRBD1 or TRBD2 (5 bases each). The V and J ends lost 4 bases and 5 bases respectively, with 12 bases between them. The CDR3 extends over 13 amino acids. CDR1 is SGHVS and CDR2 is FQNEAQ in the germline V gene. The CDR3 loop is CASSSPGGDEQYF. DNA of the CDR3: TGTGCCAGCAGCTCCCCTGGGGGTGACGAGCAGTACTTC.